The TCR beta chain under discussion was sequenced for a study of identical twins. From the 5' RACE reads, TCRdb called clonotypes with MiXCR, one entry per CDR3 protein. The data hold 300,000 to 400,000 distinct CDR3 sequences, with around 12% observed a single time. The CDR3 has 13 amino acids. From germline, CDR1 is MNHEY and CDR2 SVGEGT. With 8 bases removed from V and 3 bases from J, the gap between germline ends came to 14 bases. This sample also belongs to another study, concerning yellow fever vaccine responses in identical twins.

The chain recombines TRBV6-2 or TRBV6-3 with TRBJ2-7, with D possibly matching TRBD1 (6 bases). Source material: CD8+ T cells sorted from blood. The sequence was collected from a woman between 18 and 29 years old in good health. The CDR3 is CASQNDRLYEQYV. Here the CDR3 DNA reads TGTGCCAGCCAAAACGACAGGCTCTACGAGCAGTACGTC.